This T cell receptor beta chain emerged from a study of T cells after yellow fever vaccination. The V end lost 0 bases, the J end lost 0 bases, and 13 bases lay between the germline ends. Germline V lookup: CDR1 SGHKS, CDR2 YYEKEE (reference sequence). The CDR3 spans 17 residues. TCRdb re-analysed the 5' RACE reads in MiXCR, keeping a single row per CDR3 protein. The profile shows about 400,000 distinct CDR3 sequences, roughly 6.1% of them singletons. The material was PBMCs, obtained 5 days after the yellow fever booster vaccination. The source of this sequence is a young man who received the YFV17D yellow fever vaccine. The genes are TRBV5-5 and TRBJ1-3; the D is unclear. The CDR3 region has the DNA TGTGCCAGCAGCTTGGTCCGCGGTTTCAGCTCTGGAAACACCATATATTTT. Its translation is CASSLVRGFSSGNTIYF.